This T cell receptor beta chain was sequenced during a study of early T cells in non-severe SARS-CoV-2 infection. Researchers tagged individual cDNA molecules with unique molecular identifiers. MiXCR was run by TCRdb on the 5' RACE reads, yielding one entry per CDR3 protein. The table lists 85,000 to 100,000 distinct CDR3 sequences, around 10% of them singletons. This clonotype showed up many times. Sequencing was done on a sample of whole blood. The sequence derives from an adult who was a healthcare worker with PCR-confirmed SARS-CoV-2 infection or an uninfected control (not recorded which).

CDR3 bases: TGTGCCAGCAGCCCCTTGACAGGGGCCACCTACAATGAGCAGTTCTTC. Protein: CASSPLTGATYNEQFF. The chain employs TRBV11-2 and TRBJ2-1; TRBD1 aligns across 8 bases. This CDR3 region has 16 residues. Germline CDR1 reads SGHAT; CDR2 reads FQNNGV. The junction had 8 bases not matched to a gene; V was cut back by 5 bases and J by 2 bases.